This T cell receptor beta chain was found in a study of Graves' ophthalmopathy and Graves' hyperthyroidism (dated by TCRdb to 2017 to 2018). For the study in its entirety: Peripheral blood was collected before any treatment was given, at the time of initial diagnosis. The independent validation cohort included 20 or so hyperthyroidism patients plus 17 patients who later progressed from hyperthyroidism to ophthalmopathy. In about 6 hyperthyroidism patients, T-cell repertoires of thyroid tissue and blood were compared. A discovery set of 95 to 100 patients (around 44 ophthalmopathy, about 58 stable hyperthyroidism) was enrolled to explore V-J signatures distinguishing ophthalmopathy from hyperthyroidism. Following sample collection, hyperthyroidism patients were given methimazole at a starting dose of 30 mg daily, and ophthalmopathy patients were given high-dose intravenous methylprednisolone. In total, 135 blood samples were TCR-sequenced: 43 ophthalmopathy, some 75 hyperthyroidism and approximately 17 hyperthyroidism-to-ophthalmopathy patients. TCR beta repertoire signatures were used to distinguish Graves' ophthalmopathy from Graves' hyperthyroidism and to predict progression to ophthalmopathy.

For repertoire sequencing, the TCR beta CDR3 regions were amplified from RNA transcripts. The first round of RT-PCR was done with HTBI primers and the Qiagen OneStep RT-PCR kit, and was followed by a second round of multiplex PCR, then size selection and purification. Sequencing of the libraries was carried out on an Illumina HiSeq2000 in paired-end mode with 100 bp reads. The study's own analysis went as follows. Reads were processed with SOAPnuke, discarding reads with adapters, uncalled bases, mean Phred below 15, or no exact constant-primer or identifier match. COPE v1.2.5 was used to merge the high-quality paired reads. Unique nucleotide sequences were defined as clonotypes and aligned to IMGT TRB V, D and J references using MiTCR v1.1. The analysis was limited to V-J combinations with a frequency above 0.0001, which together covered over 98% of repertoires. For each V-J combination, a TCR clonal expansion and chaos score was defined as F50 clonal expansion divided by the chaos observed in the TCRdist matrix. Welch's t-statistics and random forest were used to reduce features to more than ten V-J combinations, which were fed into a naive Bayes classifier. Thyroid-blood repertoire similarity was quantified with the Morisita-Horn index. Through fastp at Q25 and MiXCR, TCRdb rebuilt clones from the public reads, retaining in-frame beta chains. Merged by CDR3 protein, the rows form single entries marked with the most common genes and DNA. For this entry, the V and J calls and clone size follow TCRdb and not the study's own pipeline. Across this sample there are over 650,000 distinct CDR3 sequences, with 35% to 50% seen only once. In total, the top ten clones hold more than 2.5% of the sample.

On this clonotype itself: Its antigen specificity is not known. No base quality values were provided; no much bigger clone lies one nucleotide off.

Findings and caveats that apply to the study as a whole: Sample size was not predetermined statistically, and investigators were not blinded to group allocation. Most expanded thyroid clonotypes with a frequency above 0.001 also appeared in blood, which suggests that blood repertoires may reflect the immune response in the thyroid. In validation, the model predicted ophthalmopathy progression with roughly 68% sensitivity and approximately 75% specificity; some 13 predicted patients were CT-confirmed with GO in a median of approximately 6.2 months. Ophthalmopathy was separated from stable hyperthyroidism by the 13-signature model with roughly 88% sensitivity and just under 84% specificity in cross-validation and with 80%/75% in the test set.

The ophthalmopathy patients had moderately to severely active disease, with a Clinical Activity Score of 3 or higher, a NOSPECS grade of 4 or higher, and a disease duration of less than 3 months. Patients with other autoimmune diseases, uncontrolled infections, pregnancy or lactation were excluded from the study. Clinical symptoms, serum thyroxine, TRAb, thyroid ultrasound and orbital computed tomography formed the basis of the diagnosis. Using Ficoll-Paque density gradient centrifugation, PBMCs were isolated from 9.5 to 10 ml of fresh peripheral blood. Trizol reagent was used to extract the total RNA, and its quality was then checked on an Agilent 2100 Bioanalyzer. Based on the germline V gene, the CDR1 and CDR2 sequences are LGHNA and YSLEER. The CDR3 measures 16 amino acids from cysteine to phenylalanine. This entry keeps only the CDR3 DNA: 48 bases, framed from base 1. V loses 1 base of germline sequence and J loses 0 bases, and the interval between the two ends is 12 bases.

The receptor's source is an adult man with Graves' ophthalmopathy. Sequenced: peripheral blood. This sequence uses TRBV4-3 and TRBJ1-1, and possibly TRBD1, on 6 matching bases. The CDR3 protein sequence reads: CASSQVLAGVNTEAFF. The nucleotides read TGCGCCAGCAGCCAAGTTCTGGCAGGGGTGAACACTGAAGCTTTCTTT.